This TCR beta chain appears in the sequencing data of a study of T-cell reconstitution after alpha-beta-depleted transplantation in children. This clonotype was detected many times. Unique molecular identifiers were incorporated when the TCRbeta library was constructed. A single record per CDR3 protein comes from TCRdb applying MiXCR to the PCR reads. The sample gives roughly 500,000 distinct CDR3 sequences, over 9.5% of which show up once; 2% to 2.5% is in the top ten. Trimming stripped 4 bases from V and 3 bases from J, with 12 bases between. Germline V CDR1 and CDR2: ENHRY, SYGVKD. CDR3 length: 14 amino acids.

Sample: PBMCs, taken before TCRalphabeta/CD19-depleted stem cell transplant. The chain couples TRBV10-3 to TRBJ1-2; D not resolved. The sequence was collected from a child aged 2 to 10 with inherited bone marrow failure, due to receive a stem cell transplant. The CDR3 DNA reads as TGTGCCATCAGTGGAAACTTTGGGTACTATGGCTACACCTTC. It translates to CAISGNFGYYGYTF.